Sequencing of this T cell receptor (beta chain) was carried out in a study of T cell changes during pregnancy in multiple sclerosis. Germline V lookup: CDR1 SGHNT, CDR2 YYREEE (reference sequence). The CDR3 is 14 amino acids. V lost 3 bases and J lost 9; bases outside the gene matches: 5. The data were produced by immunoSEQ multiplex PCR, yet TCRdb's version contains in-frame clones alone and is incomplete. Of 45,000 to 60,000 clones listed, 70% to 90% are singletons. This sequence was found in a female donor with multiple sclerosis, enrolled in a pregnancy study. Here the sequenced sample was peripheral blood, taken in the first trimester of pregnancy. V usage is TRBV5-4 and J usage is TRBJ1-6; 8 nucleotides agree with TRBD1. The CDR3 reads CASSSQGVSSPLHF. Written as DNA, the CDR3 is TGTGCCAGCAGCTCACAGGGGGTTAGTTCACCCCTCCACTTT.